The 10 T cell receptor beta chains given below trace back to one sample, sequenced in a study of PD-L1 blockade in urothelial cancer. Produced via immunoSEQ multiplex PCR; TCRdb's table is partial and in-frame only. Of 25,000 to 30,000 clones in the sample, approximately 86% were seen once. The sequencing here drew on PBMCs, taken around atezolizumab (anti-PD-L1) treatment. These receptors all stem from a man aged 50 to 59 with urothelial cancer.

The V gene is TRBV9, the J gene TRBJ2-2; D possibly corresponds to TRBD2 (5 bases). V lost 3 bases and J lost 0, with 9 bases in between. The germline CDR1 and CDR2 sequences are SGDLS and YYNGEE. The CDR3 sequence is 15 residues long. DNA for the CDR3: TGTGCCAGCAGCGGGAAGGACTCGAACACCGGGGAGCTGTTTTTT. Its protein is CASSGKDSNTGELFF.

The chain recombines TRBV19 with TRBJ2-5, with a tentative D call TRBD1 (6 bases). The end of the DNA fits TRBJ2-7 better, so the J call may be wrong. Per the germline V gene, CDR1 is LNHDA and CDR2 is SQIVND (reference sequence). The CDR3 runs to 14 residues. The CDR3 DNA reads TGTGCCAGTAGAAACGACCTCAGGGGCGGCGAGCAGTACTTC. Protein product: CASRNDLRGGEQYF.

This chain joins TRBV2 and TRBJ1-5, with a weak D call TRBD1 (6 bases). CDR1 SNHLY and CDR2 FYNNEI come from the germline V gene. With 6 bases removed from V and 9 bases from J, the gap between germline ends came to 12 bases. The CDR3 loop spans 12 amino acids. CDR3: CASSNRVTPQHF. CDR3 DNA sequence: TGTGCCAGCAGCAACAGGGTTACGCCCCAGCATTTT.

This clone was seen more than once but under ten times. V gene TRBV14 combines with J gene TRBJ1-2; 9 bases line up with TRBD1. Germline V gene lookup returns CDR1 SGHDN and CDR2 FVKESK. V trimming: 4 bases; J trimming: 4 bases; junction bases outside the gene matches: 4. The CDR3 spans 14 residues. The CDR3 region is CASSPLTGGYGYTF. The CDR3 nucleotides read TGTGCCAGCAGCCCCTTGACAGGGGGCTATGGCTACACCTTC.

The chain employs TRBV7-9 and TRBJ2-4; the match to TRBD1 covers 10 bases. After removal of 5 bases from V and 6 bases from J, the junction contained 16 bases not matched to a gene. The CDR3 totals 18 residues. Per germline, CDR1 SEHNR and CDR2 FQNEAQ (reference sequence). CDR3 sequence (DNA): TGTGCCAGCAGCCACCCTAAGACAGGGGGCGCGGGAGGAAACATTCAGTACTTC. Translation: CASSHPKTGGAGGNIQYF.

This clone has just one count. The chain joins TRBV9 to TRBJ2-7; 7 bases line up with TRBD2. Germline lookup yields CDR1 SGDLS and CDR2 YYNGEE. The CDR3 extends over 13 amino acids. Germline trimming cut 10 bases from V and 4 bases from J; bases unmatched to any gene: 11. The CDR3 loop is CAASRGEGYEQYF. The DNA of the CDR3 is TGTGCCGCTTCCCGGGGGGAGGGTTACGAGCAGTACTTC.

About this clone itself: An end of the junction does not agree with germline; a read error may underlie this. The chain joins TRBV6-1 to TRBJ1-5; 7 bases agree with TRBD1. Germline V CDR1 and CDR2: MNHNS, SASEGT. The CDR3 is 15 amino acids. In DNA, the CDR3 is TGTGCCAGCAGAGAAGCACAGGGGAGCAATCAGCCCCAGCATTTT. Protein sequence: CASREAQGSNQPQHF.

The CDR3 bases are TGTGCCAGCAGTTCAAGACAGGGCGGAGGGACTAATGAAAAACTGTTTTTT. It translates to CASSSRQGGGTNEKLFF. This chain joins TRBV27 and TRBJ1-4, with TRBD1 matching 7 bases. V shed 4 bases, J shed 2 bases, and the junction held 10 bases outside the gene matches. This CDR3 spans 17 amino acids. Per germline, CDR1 MNHEY and CDR2 SMNVEV (reference sequence).

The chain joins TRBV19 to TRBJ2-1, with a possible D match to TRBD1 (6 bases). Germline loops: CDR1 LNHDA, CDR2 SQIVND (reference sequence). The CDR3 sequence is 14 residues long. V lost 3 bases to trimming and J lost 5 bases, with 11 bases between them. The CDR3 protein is CASSMGTNNNEQFF. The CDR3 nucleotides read TGTGCCAGTAGTATGGGGACAAATAACAATGAGCAGTTCTTC.

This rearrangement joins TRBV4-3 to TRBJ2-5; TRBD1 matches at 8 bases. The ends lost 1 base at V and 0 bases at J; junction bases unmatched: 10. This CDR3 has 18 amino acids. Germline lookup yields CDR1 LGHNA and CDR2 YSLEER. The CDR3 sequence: CASSQAARRQGYQETQYF. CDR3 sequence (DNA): TGCGCCAGCAGCCAAGCCGCTCGACGACAGGGGTACCAAGAGACCCAGTACTTC.